Sequencing of this TCR beta chain was carried out in a study of regulatory T cells in long-lasting Graves disease. CDR3 regions were amplified by Arm-PCR using iRepertoire HTBI primers to build TCR beta libraries. TCRdb redid the calling of the multiplex PCR reads with MiXCR, one entry per CDR3 protein. Of 400,000 or so distinct CDR3 sequences in the sample, 23% were seen once. As for time point: persistent/refractory GD, antithyroid drugs over 5 years with positive TRAb. There was RNA extracted from PBMCs, and the TCR library was made from it. Deletions cut 5 bases from V and 3 bases from J, with 10 bases between. The CDR3 sequence is 13 residues long. Looked up from germline, CDR1 is KGHSH and CDR2 is LQKENI.

The origin of this receptor is a female donor with Graves disease. Sequences were derived from peripheral blood mononuclear cells (PBMCs), sampled when the disease was refractory, from a patient treated with antithyroid drugs. The chain combines TRBV18 with TRBJ1-1; tentative D call: TRBD1 (5 bases). The CDR3 protein is CASSKSGDTEAFF. The CDR3, as DNA: TGTGCCAGCTCAAAGTCGGGGGACACTGAAGCTTTCTTT.